Presented here are 23 T cell receptor beta chains from one specimen sequenced in a study of cytomegalovirus exposure and HLA in healthy donors. PCR amplification relied on 60 Vbeta primers (plus 13 Jbeta primers). TCRdb keeps only in-frame clones here, not all; method: immunoSEQ multiplex PCR. This sample yields about 120,000 clones, of which around 75% are seen a single time; roughly 9% belongs to the top ten. Sequenced material: PBMCs. The receptors were gathered from a woman in her forties or fifties in good health and CMV-seropositive.

The chain is built from TRBV5-6 and TRBJ2-5, with D maybe TRBD2 (5 bases). V was trimmed by 0 bases and J by 5 bases, leaving 8 bases between them. The germline CDR1 and CDR2 sequences are SGHDT and YYEEEE. This CDR3 is 13 amino acids long. Here the CDR3 DNA reads TGTGCCAGCAGCTTGGACCGAGGGGAGACCCAGTACTTC. This codes for CASSLDRGETQYF.

Worth noting for this clone: A junction boundary mismatches the germline segment, possibly from a read error. The V and J genes are TRBV7-7 and TRBJ2-4; 13 bases line up with TRBD2. CDR1 SSHAT and CDR2 FNYEAQ come from the germline V gene (reference sequence). This CDR3 region has 17 residues. The CDR3: CASSPGTSGVAKNIQYF. CDR3 DNA sequence: TGTGCTAGCAGCCCGGGGACTAGCGGGGTAGCCAAAAACATTCAGTACTTC.

This clone was detected only a few times. The CDR3 sequence is CASRPSEYPEAFF. For the CDR3, the DNA is TGTGCCAGCAGGCCCTCTGAGTACCCTGAAGCTTTCTTT. The V gene is TRBV6-6, the J gene TRBJ1-1; D is uncertain. Per the germline V gene, CDR1 is MNHNY and CDR2 is SVGAGI (reference sequence). Between the trimmed V and J ends, which lost 6 bases and 6 bases, there was a span of 14 bases. The CDR3 has 13 amino acids.

The chain employs TRBV27 and TRBJ1-2; D is perhaps TRBD1 (5 bases). Germline-derived CDR1 and CDR2 are MNHEY and SMNVEV (reference sequence). V was shortened by 0 bases and J by 8 bases, with 10 bases between the two germline ends. The CDR3 consists of 13 residues. The CDR3 spells CASSLSWGGGYTF. The CDR3 bases are TGTGCCAGCAGTTTATCTTGGGGGGGAGGCTACACCTTC.

The chain has TRBV4-3 and TRBJ1-2, with D possibly matching TRBD1 (6 bases). The V and J ends lost 1 base and 7 bases respectively, with 22 bases between them. Germline CDR1 and CDR2: LGHNA and YSLEER. The CDR3 runs 17 residues. Written as DNA, the CDR3 is TGCGCCAGCAGCCAAGGGCCAGGACAGTCAATTAGGGGTGGCTACACCTTC. As protein: CASSQGPGQSIRGGYTF.

J is TRBJ2-1 and V is TRBV7-9, with TRBD2 identical over 11 bases. The CDR3 loop spans 14 amino acids. Trimming at V came to 3 bases and at J to 10 bases, leaving 5 bases not matched to a gene. Germline V gene lookup returns CDR1 SEHNR and CDR2 FQNEAQ (reference sequence). The DNA for the CDR3 is TGTGCCAGCAGCTTGGTAGCGGGGGGGCCGGAGCAGTTCTTC. It is translated as CASSLVAGGPEQFF.

The V and J genes are TRBV19 and TRBJ1-1; TRBD1 might be the D (6 bases). The CDR3 is 15 residues long. Trimming left V 3 bases short and J 1 base short, with 12 bases between. CDR1 is LNHDA, CDR2 SQIVND, per germline (reference sequence). In DNA, the CDR3 is TGTGCCAGTAGTATCCAACAGGGACAGAACACTGAAGCTTTCTTT. Translating gives CASSIQQGQNTEAFF.

The V call is TRBV11-2, the J call TRBJ2-4; D possibly corresponds to TRBD1 (5 bases). V was cut by 4 bases and J by 0 bases, with 16 bases left in between. The CDR3 loop spans 17 amino acids. The V gene's germline CDR1 is SGHAT and CDR2 FQNNGV. Written as DNA, the CDR3 is TGTGCCAGCAGCTCAGTCCAGGGTTCGGTAGCCAAAAACATTCAGTACTTC. This sequence encodes CASSSVQGSVAKNIQYF.

The chain uses TRBV6-5 and TRBJ2-7, with a possible D match to TRBD2 (7 bases). V dropped 2 bases and J dropped 6 bases, with 14 bases sitting between them. Germline values: CDR1 MNHEY, CDR2 SVGAGI. This CDR3 spans 14 amino acids. CDR3 residues: CASSYAGGRVEQYF. The CDR3 region has the DNA TGTGCCAGCAGTTACGCCGGGGGGCGCGTCGAGCAGTACTTC.

This clone was seen a handful of times. The chain joins TRBV7-9 to TRBJ1-4; TRBD1 aligns across 7 bases. The germline V gene encodes CDR1 SEHNR and CDR2 FQNEAQ (reference sequence). This CDR3 is built from 15 residues. V shed 4 bases and J 7 bases; nucleotides not matched to a gene: 9. The CDR3 DNA follows: TGTGCCAGCAGCTCCCTGGGACAGTCTTCTGAAAAACTGTTTTTT. Translated: CASSSLGQSSEKLFF.

This chain connects TRBV6-5 to TRBJ2-2; no reliable D call. In germline, CDR1 is MNHEY, CDR2 SVGAGI. The CDR3 covers 12 residues. The germline V and J ends were trimmed by 6 bases and 2 bases, with 4 bases remaining between them. The CDR3: CASSLNTGELFF. The CDR3 DNA follows: TGTGCCAGCAGCCTTAACACCGGGGAGCTGTTTTTT.

J is TRBJ1-1 and V is TRBV7-8; weak D call: TRBD1 (5 bases). Germline assignment: CDR1 SGHVS and CDR2 FQNEAQ. Deletions cut 2 bases from V and 1 base from J, with 14 bases between. There are 16 residues in the CDR3. CDR3 in DNA: TGTGCCAGCAGCTTATCGGTAAAGGGGTGGAACACTGAAGCTTTCTTT. Amino acids: CASSLSVKGWNTEAFF.

This clone was detected only a few times. J is TRBJ2-2 and V is TRBV7-2; 9 nucleotides match TRBD2. The V and J ends lost 1 base and 13 bases, in that order; junction bases with no gene match: 19. CDR1 is SGHTA, CDR2 FQGNSA, per germline. The CDR3 extends over 18 amino acids. CDR3 in DNA: TGTGCCAGCAGCTTAGGGGCAGGGGTAGCGGGAGTGGAGGGTGTGCTGTTTTTT. This codes for CASSLGAGVAGVEGVLFF.

The V gene is TRBV30, the J gene TRBJ1-2; maybe TRBD1 (5 bases). V dropped 2 bases and J dropped 7 bases, with 14 bases sitting between them. The CDR3 covers 13 residues. The germline CDR1 and CDR2 sequences are GTSNPN and SVGIG (reference sequence). The CDR3 nucleotides read TGTGCCTGGAGTACCCGATGGAGGGGTGGCTACACCTTC. This encodes CAWSTRWRGGYTF.

CDR3 sequence (DNA): TGCGCCAGCAGTCAGGCGGCAGGGAACTATGGCTACACCTTC. It translates to CASSQAAGNYGYTF. J is TRBJ1-2 and V is TRBV5-1; maybe TRBD1 (5 bases). Germline loops: CDR1 SGHRS, CDR2 YFSETQ. V was trimmed by 5 bases and J by 2 bases, leaving 13 bases between them. CDR3 length equals 14 residues.

The chain employs TRBV11-3 and TRBJ2-1, with a tentative D call TRBD2 (5 bases). Germline CDR1 SGHNT, CDR2 YENEEA. The V end lost 2 bases, the J end lost 0 bases, and 11 bases lay between the germline ends. CDR3 length equals 16 residues. CDR3 DNA sequence: TGTGCCAGCAGCTTACCGGGGTACAGCTCCTACAATGAGCAGTTCTTC. This gives the protein CASSLPGYSSYNEQFF.

The CDR3 is CASSAGLQGRGETQYF. The CDR3 DNA reads TGTGCCAGCAGCGCGGGCTTACAGGGGCGAGGGGAGACCCAGTACTTC. V usage is TRBV7-2 and J usage is TRBJ2-5; TRBD1 matches at 7 bases. V dropped 5 bases and J dropped 5; count of bases not matched to a gene: 14. Germline V lookup: CDR1 SGHTA, CDR2 FQGNSA. The CDR3 is 16 residues long.

This clone showed up just once. CDR3 sequence: CASSLSQTGDGYTF. In DNA form, the CDR3 reads TGTGCCAGCAGCTTATCTCAGACAGGGGATGGCTACACCTTC. The chain combines TRBV7-3 with TRBJ1-2, with TRBD1 identical over 8 bases. V lost 2 bases, J lost 6 bases, and 5 bases stayed unmatched. The V gene's germline CDR1 is SGHTA and CDR2 FQGTGA. The CDR3 is 14 amino acids.

The rearrangement joins TRBV11-3 to TRBJ1-1; possibly TRBD1 for D (5 bases). V was cut by 2 bases and J by 0 bases, with 13 bases left in between. Germline loops: CDR1 SGHNT, CDR2 YENEEA. CDR3 size: 16 residues. CDR3 coding DNA: TGTGCCAGCAGCTTACCACTCGGCAGGGTGAACACTGAAGCTTTCTTT. This translates into CASSLPLGRVNTEAFF. The whole variable domain, filled in from reference TRBV11-3 and TRBJ1-1, reads EAGVVQSPRYKIIEKKQPVAFWCNPISGHNTLYWYLQNLGQGPELLIRYENEEAVDDSQLPKDRFSAERLKGVDSTLKIQPAELGDSAVYLCASSLPLGRVNTEAFFGQGTRLTVV.

This clone was seen more than once but under ten times. This chain joins TRBV4-3 and TRBJ1-1; 9 nucleotides match TRBD1. The CDR3 covers 16 residues. V was clipped by 3 bases and J by 1 base; unmatched bases: 6. CDR1 and CDR2 from the germline V gene are LGHNA and YSLEER. CDR3 in DNA: TGCGCCAGCAGCCATCCTTCGACAGGGGGGAACACTGAAGCTTTCTTT. This encodes CASSHPSTGGNTEAFF.

The gene calls are TRBV6-6 and TRBJ2-6; D perhaps matches TRBD2 (6 bases). CDR3 size: 15 residues. Germline values: CDR1 MNHNY, CDR2 SVGAGI (reference sequence). V was trimmed by 7 bases and J by 4 bases, leaving 14 bases between them. CDR3 amino acids: CASTHGGWGANVLTF. The CDR3 nucleotides read TGTGCCAGCACCCATGGGGGGTGGGGGGCCAACGTCCTGACTTTC.

CDR3 sequence (DNA): TGCAGCGTTGACCCCAGGGCGGGGACCAGGACCCAGTACTTC. Translated, it gives CSVDPRAGTRTQYF. V is TRBV29-1 and J is TRBJ2-5; the D gene is possibly TRBD2 (6 bases). Trimming took 3 bases from V and 7 from J, leaving 18 bases between them. The CDR3 totals 14 residues. Germline values: CDR1 SQVTM, CDR2 ANQGSEA.

V gene TRBV2 combines with J gene TRBJ2-7, with D tentatively TRBD1 (6 bases). Germline V gives CDR1 SNHLY, CDR2 FYNNEI. The V and J ends lost 6 bases and 0 bases respectively, with 9 bases between them. CDR3 length: 13 amino acids. In DNA, the CDR3 is TGTGCCAGCAGGGCGGACAGCTCCTACGAGCAGTACTTC. This encodes CASRADSSYEQYF.